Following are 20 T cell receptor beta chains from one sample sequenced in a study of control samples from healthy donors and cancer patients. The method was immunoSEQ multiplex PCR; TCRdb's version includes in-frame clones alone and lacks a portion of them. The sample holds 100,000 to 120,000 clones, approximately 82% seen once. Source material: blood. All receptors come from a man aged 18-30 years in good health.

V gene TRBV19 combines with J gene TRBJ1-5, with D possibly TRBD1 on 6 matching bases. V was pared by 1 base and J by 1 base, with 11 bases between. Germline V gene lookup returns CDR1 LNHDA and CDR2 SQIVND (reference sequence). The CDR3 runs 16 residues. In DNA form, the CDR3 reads TGTGCCAGTAGTATAGGCCAGGGGCGAAGCAATCAGCCCCAGCATTTT. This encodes CASSIGQGRSNQPQHF. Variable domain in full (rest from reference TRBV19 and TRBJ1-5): DGGITQSPKYLFRKEGQNVTLSCEQNLNHDAMYWYRQDPGQGLRLIYYSQIVNDFQKGDIAEGYSVSREKKESFPLTVTSAQKNPTAFYLCASSIGQGRSNQPQHFGDGTRLSIL.

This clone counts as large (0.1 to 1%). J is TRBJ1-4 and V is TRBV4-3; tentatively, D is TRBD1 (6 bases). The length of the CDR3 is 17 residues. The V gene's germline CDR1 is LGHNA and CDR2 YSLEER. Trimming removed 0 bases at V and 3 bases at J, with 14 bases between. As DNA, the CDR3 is TGCGCCAGCAGCCAAGAGACAGGAATCGGTTCTAATGAAAAACTGTTTTTT. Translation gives CASSQETGIGSNEKLFF.

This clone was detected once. In nucleotides, the CDR3 is TGTGCCACCAGCAGGGACAGGAGGGAGACCCAGTACTTC. This translates into CATSRDRRETQYF. The V and J genes are TRBV15 and TRBJ2-5; 7 bases agree with TRBD1. V gave up 3 bases and J gave up 5 bases; unmatched junction bases: 3. Germline V CDR1 and CDR2: LNHNV, YYDKDF (reference sequence). The CDR3 covers 13 residues.

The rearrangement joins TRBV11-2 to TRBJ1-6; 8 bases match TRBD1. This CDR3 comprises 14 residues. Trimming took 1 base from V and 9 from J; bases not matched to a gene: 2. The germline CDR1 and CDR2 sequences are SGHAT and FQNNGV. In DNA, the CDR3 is TGTGCCAGCAGCTTAGCAGGGGGCGTTTCACCCCTCCACTTT. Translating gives CASSLAGGVSPLHF.

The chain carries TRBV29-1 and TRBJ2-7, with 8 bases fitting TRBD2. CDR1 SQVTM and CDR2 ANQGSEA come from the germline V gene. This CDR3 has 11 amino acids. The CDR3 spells CRLAGLYEQYV. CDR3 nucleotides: TGCAGATTAGCGGGGCTTTACGAGCAGTACGTC.

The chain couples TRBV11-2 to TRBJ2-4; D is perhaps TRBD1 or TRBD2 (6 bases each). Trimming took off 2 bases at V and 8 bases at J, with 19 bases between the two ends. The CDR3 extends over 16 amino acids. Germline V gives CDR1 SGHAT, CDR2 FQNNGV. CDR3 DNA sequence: TGTGCCAGCAGCTTATACTTGGGGGCGGAGGGGGACATTCAGTACTTC. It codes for CASSLYLGAEGDIQYF.

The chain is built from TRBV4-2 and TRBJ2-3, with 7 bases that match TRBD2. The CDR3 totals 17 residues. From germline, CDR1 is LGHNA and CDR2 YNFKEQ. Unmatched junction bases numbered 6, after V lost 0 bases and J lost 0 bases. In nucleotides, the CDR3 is TGTGCCAGCAGCCAAGATGGTGGGGGGGGGAGCACAGATACGCAGTATTTT. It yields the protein CASSQDGGGGSTDTQYF.

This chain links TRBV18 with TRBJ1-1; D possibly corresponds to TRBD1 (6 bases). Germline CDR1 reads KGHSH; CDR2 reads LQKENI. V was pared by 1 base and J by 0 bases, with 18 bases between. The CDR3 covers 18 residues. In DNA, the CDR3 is TGTGCCAGCTCACCACTCACCCAGGGGCGAGGAGTGAACACTGAAGCTTTCTTT. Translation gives CASSPLTQGRGVNTEAFF.

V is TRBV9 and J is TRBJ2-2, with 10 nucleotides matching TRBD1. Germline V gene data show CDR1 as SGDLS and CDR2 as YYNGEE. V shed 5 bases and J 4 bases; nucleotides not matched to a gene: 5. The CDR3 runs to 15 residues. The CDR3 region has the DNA TGTGCCAGCAGAGATCGGACAGGGGGCACCGGGGAGCTGTTTTTT. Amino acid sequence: CASRDRTGGTGELFF.

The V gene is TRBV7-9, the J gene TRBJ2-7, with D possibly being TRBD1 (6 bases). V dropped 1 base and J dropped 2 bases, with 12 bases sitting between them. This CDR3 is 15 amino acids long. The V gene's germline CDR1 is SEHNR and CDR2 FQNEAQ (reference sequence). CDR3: CASSLVSDRPYEQYF. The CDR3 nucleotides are TGTGCCAGCAGCTTAGTGTCGGACAGACCCTACGAGCAGTACTTC.

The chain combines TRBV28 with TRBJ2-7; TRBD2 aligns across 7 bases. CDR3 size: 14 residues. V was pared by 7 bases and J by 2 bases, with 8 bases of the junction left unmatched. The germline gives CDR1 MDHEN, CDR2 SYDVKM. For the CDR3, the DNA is TGTGCCAGCACCCCGGGGGGAAAGCCCTACGAGCAGTACTTC. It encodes CASTPGGKPYEQYF.

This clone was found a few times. In nucleotides, the CDR3 is TGTGCCAGCCAGGGACAGGGTTACTCACCCCTCCACTTT. Translation: CASQGQGYSPLHF. The chain employs TRBV6-5 and TRBJ1-6, with 9 bases aligning to TRBD1. CDR1 MNHEY and CDR2 SVGAGI come from the germline V gene. The CDR3 totals 13 residues. Trimming removed 8 bases from V and 10 bases from J; junction bases left unmatched: 6.

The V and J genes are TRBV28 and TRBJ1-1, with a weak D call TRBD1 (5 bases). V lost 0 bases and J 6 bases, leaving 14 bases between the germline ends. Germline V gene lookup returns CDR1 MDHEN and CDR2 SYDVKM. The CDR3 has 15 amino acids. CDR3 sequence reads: CASSLWRGAHPEAFF. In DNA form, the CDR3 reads TGTGCCAGCAGTTTATGGAGGGGTGCCCACCCTGAAGCTTTCTTT.

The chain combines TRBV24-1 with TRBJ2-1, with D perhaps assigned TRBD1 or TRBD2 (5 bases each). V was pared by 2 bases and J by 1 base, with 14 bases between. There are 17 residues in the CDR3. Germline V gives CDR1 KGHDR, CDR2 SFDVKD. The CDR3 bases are TGTGCCACCAGTGATTGGGCCGTGGGGGAGTCCTACAATGAGCAGTTCTTC. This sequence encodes CATSDWAVGESYNEQFF.

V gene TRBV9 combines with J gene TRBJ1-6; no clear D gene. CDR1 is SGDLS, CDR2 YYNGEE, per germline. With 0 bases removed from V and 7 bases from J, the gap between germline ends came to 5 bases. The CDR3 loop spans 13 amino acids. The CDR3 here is CASSVVENSPLHF. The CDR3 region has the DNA TGTGCCAGCAGCGTAGTAGAGAATTCACCCCTCCACTTT.

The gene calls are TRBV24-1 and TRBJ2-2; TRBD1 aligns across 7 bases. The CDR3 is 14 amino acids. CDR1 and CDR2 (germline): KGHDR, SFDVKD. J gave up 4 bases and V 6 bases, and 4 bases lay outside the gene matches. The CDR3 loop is CATSRAGGTGELFF. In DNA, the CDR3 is TGTGCCACCAGTCGGGCAGGGGGCACCGGGGAGCTGTTTTTT.

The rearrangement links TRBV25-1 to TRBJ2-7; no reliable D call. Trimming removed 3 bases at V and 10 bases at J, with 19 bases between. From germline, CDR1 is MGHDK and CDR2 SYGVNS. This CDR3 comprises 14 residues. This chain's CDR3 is CASSDPWALSEQYF. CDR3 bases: TGTGCCAGCAGTGACCCCTGGGCGTTGTCGGAACAGTACTTC.

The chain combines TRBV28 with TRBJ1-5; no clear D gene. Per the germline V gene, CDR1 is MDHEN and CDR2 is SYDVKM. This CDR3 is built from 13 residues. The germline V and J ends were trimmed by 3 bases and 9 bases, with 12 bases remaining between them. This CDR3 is CASSFDPVRPQHF. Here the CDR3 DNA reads TGTGCCAGCAGTTTCGACCCGGTGAGGCCCCAGCATTTT.

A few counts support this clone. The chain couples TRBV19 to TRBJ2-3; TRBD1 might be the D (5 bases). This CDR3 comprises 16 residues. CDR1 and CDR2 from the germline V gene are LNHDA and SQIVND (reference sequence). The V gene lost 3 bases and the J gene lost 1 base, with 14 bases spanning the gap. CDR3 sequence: CASSIGSLGGTDTQYF. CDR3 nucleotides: TGTGCCAGTAGTATCGGCAGTCTAGGGGGCACAGATACGCAGTATTTT.

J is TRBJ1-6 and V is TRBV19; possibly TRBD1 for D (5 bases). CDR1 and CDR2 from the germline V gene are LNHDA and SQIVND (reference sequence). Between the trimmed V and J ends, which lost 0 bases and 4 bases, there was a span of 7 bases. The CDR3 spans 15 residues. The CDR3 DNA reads TGTGCCAGTAGTATAGATCGGGGGTATAATTCACCCCTCCACTTT. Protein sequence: CASSIDRGYNSPLHF.